This section outlines one T cell receptor beta chain sequence together with its context. The antigen is unknown. This sample was taken from a study of CD8 T cells in ankylosing spondylitis. Study conclusions and caveats: Fewer than ten highly homologous variants made up a TCR beta motif that seemed to typify ankylosing spondylitis blood. Reactive arthritis synovial fluid and blood were previously reported to contain some motif variants. CD8+ by phenotype, disease-linked clones were relatively rare in peripheral blood.

TCRdb processed the 5' RACE reads anew with MiXCR; each CDR3 protein has one entry. The table records 300,000 to 400,000 distinct CDR3 sequences, 20% to 25% of them present only once. Sequenced input: blood, either unsorted or a sorted T cell fraction (not recorded which). The source of this sequence is a male donor with ankylosing spondylitis.

In DNA form, the CDR3 reads TGCGCCAGCAGCTTGGGTCAAGTGTCCCTGTACAATGAGCAGTTCTTC. This codes for CASSLGQVSLYNEQFF. V is TRBV5-1 and J is TRBJ2-1; D unclear. V dropped 0 bases and J dropped 4 bases, with 14 bases sitting between them. The CDR3 contains 16 residues. The germline CDR1 and CDR2 sequences are SGHRS and YFSETQ.